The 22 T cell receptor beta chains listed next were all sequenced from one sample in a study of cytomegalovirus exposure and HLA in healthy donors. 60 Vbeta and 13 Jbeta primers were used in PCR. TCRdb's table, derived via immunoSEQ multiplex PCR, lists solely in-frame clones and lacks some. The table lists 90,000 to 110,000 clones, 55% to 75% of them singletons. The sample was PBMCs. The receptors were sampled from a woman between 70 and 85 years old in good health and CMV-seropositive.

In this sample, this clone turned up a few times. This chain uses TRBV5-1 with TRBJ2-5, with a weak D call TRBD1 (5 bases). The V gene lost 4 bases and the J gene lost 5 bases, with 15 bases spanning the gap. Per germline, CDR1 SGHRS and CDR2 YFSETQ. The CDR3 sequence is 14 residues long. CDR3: CASSPQDSWETQYF. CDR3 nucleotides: TGCGCCAGCAGCCCACAGGATTCGTGGGAGACCCAGTACTTC.

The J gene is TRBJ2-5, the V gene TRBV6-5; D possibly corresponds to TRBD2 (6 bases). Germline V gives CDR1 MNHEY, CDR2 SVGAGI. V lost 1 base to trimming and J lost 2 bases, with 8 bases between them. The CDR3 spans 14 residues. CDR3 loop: CASSYWGLQETQYF. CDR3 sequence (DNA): TGTGCCAGCAGTTACTGGGGACTTCAAGAGACCCAGTACTTC.

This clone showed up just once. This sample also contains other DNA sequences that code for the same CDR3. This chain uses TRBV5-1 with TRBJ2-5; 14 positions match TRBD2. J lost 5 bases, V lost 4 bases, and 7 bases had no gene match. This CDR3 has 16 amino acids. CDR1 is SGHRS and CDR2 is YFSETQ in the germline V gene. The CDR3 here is CASSPGLAGGQETQYF. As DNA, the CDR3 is TGCGCCAGCAGCCCCGGACTAGCGGGGGGCCAGGAGACCCAGTACTTC.

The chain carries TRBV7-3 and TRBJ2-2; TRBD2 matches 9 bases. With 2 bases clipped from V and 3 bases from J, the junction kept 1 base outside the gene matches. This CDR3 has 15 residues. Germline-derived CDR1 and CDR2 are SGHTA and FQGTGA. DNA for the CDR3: TGTGCCAGCAGCTTAGTAGCGGGGGACACCGGGGAGCTGTTTTTT. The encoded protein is CASSLVAGDTGELFF.

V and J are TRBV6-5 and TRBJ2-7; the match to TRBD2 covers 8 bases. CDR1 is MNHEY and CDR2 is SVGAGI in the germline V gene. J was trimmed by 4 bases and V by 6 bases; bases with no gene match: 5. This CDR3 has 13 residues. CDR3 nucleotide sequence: TGTGCCAGCAGCCGGGGGGGCCGGTACGAGCAGTACTTC. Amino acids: CASSRGGRYEQYF.

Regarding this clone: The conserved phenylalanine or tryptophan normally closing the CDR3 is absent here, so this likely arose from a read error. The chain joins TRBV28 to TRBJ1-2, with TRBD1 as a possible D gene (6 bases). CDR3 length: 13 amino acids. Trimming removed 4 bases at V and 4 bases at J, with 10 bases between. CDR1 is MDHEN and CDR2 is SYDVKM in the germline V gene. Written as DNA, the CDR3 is TGTGCCAGCAGTTCCGGACAGATCTATGGCTACACCGTC. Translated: CASSSGQIYGYTV.

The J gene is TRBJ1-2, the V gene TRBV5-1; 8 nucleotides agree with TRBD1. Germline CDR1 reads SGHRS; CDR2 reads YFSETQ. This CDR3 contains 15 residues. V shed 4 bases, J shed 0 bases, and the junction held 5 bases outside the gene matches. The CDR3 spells CASSGGQGPNYGYTF. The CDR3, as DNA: TGCGCCAGCAGCGGTGGACAGGGTCCTAACTATGGCTACACCTTC.

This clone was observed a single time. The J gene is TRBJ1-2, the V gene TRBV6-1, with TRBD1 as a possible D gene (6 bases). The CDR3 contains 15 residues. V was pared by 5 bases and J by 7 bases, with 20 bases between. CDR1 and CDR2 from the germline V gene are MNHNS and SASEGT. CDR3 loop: CASSSMTGERGGYTF. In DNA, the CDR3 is TGTGCCAGCAGTTCCATGACAGGAGAGAGAGGTGGCTACACCTTC.

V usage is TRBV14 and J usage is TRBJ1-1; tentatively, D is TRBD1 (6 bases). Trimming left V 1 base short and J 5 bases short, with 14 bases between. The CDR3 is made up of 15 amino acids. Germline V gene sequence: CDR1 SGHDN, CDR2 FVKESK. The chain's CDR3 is CASSQAGRGGTEAFF. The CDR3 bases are TGTGCCAGCAGCCAAGCCGGCAGGGGCGGAACTGAAGCTTTCTTT.

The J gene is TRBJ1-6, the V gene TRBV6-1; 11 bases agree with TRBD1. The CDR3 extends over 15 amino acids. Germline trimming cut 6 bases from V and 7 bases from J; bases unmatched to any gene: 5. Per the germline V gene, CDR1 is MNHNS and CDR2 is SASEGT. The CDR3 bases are TGTGCCAGCAGGGGAGGGACAGGGGGGAATTCACCCCTCCACTTT. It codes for CASRGGTGGNSPLHF.

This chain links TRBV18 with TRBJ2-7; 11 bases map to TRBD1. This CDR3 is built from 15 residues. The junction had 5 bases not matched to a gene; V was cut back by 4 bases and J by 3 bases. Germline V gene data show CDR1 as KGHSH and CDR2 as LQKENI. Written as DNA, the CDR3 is TGTGCCAGCTCACTCGGGACAGGGGGTCTCTACGAGCAGTACTTC. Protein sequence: CASSLGTGGLYEQYF. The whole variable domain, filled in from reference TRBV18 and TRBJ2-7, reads NAGVMQNPRHLVRRRGQEARLRCSPMKGHSHVYWYRQLPEEGLKFMVYLQKENIIDESGMPKERFSAEFPKEGPSILRIQQVVRGDSAAYFCASSLGTGGLYEQYFGPGTRLTVT.

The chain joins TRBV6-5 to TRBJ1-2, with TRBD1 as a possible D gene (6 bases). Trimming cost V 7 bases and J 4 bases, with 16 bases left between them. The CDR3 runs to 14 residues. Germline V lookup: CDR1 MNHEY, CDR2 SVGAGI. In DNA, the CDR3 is TGTGCCAGCACTAAAGGGTACAGGGCCTATGGCTACACCTTC. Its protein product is CASTKGYRAYGYTF.

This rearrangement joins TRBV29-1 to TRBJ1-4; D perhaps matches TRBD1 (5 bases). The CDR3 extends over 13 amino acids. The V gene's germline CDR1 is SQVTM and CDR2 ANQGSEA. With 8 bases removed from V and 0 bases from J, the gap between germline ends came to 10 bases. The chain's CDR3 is CSPVGATNEKLFF. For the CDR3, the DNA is TGCAGCCCTGTAGGGGCAACTAATGAAAAACTGTTTTTT.

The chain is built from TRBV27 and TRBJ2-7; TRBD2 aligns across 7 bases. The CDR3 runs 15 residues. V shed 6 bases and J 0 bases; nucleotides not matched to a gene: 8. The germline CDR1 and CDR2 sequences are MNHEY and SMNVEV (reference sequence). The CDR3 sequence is CASRLLASNSYEQYF. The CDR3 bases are TGTGCCAGCAGGTTACTAGCGTCTAACTCCTACGAGCAGTACTTC.

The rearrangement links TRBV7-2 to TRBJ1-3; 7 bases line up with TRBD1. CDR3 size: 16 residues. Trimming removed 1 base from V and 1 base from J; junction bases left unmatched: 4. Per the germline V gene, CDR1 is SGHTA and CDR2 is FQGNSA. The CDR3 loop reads CASSLGQGVSGNTIYF. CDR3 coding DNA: TGTGCCAGCAGCTTAGGACAGGGTGTTTCTGGAAACACCATATATTTT.

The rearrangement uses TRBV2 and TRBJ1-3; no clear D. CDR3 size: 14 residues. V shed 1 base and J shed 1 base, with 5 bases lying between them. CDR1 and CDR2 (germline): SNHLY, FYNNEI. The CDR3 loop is CASSEGYSGNTIYF. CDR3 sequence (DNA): TGTGCCAGCAGTGAAGGCTATTCTGGAAACACCATATATTTT.

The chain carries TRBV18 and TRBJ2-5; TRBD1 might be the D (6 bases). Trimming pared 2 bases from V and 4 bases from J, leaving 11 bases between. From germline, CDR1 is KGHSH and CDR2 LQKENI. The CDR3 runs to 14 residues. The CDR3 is CASSPSGVGETQYF. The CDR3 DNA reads TGTGCCAGCTCACCATCAGGGGTCGGAGAGACCCAGTACTTC. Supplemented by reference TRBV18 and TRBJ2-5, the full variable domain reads NAGVMQNPRHLVRRRGQEARLRCSPMKGHSHVYWYRQLPEEGLKFMVYLQKENIIDESGMPKERFSAEFPKEGPSILRIQQVVRGDSAAYFCASSPSGVGETQYFGPGTRLLVL.

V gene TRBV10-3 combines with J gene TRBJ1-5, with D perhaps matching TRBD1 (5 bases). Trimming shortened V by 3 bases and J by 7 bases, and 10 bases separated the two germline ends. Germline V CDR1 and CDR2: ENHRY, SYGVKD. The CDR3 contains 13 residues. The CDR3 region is CAISDGGEQPQHF. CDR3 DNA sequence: TGTGCCATCAGTGACGGGGGTGAGCAGCCCCAGCATTTT.

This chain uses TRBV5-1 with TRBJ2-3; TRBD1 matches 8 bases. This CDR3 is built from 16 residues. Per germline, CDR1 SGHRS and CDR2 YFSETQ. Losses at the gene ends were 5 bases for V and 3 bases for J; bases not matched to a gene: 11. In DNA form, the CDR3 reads TGCGCCAGCAGGTCGTCCGGGACAGGTTCGACAGATACGCAGTATTTT. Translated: CASRSSGTGSTDTQYF.

The CDR3 bases are TGTGCCAGCAGCTTAACTAGCGGGGGCGTAGGTGAGCAGTTCTTC. This sequence encodes CASSLTSGGVGEQFF. The chain employs TRBV7-2 and TRBJ2-1; TRBD2 matches at 11 bases. The CDR3 runs to 15 residues. CDR1 and CDR2 (germline): SGHTA, FQGNSA. V gave up 2 bases and J gave up 9 bases; unmatched junction bases: 6.

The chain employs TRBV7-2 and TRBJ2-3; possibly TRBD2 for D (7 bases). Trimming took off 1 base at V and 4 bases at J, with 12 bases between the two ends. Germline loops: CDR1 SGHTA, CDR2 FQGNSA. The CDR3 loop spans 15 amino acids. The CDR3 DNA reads TGTGCCAGCAGCTTAGTGGGGGGGCCTGCAGATACGCAGTATTTT. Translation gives CASSLVGGPADTQYF. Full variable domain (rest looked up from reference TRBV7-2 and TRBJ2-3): GAGVSQSPSNKVTEKGKDVELRCDPISGHTALYWYRQSLGQGLEFLIYFQGNSAPDKSGLPSDRFSAERTGGSVSTLTIQRTQQEDSAVYLCASSLVGGPADTQYFGPGTRLTVL.

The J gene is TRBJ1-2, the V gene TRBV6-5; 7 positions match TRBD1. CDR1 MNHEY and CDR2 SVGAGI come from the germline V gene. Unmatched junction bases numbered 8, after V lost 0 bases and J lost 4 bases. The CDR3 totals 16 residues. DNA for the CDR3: TGTGCCAGCAGTTACTCAGACGCCAGGACAGGCTATGGCTACACCTTC. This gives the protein CASSYSDARTGYGYTF.